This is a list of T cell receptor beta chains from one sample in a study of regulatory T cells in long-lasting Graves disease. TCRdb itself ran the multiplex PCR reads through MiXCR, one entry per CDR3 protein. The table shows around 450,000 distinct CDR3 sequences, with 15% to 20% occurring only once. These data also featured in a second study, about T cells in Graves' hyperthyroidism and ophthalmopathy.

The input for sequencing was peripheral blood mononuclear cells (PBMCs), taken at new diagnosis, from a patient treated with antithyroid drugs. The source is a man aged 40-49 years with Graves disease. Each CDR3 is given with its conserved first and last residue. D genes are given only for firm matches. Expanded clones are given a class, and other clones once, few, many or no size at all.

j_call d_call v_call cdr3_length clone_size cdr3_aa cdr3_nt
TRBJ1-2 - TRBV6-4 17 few CASSDSKRREGGYGYTF TGTGCCAGCAGTGACTCGAAGCGACGGGAAGGGGGCTATGGCTACACCTTC
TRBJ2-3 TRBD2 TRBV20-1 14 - CSASSGPSTDTQYF TGCAGTGCTAGTAGCGGGCCAAGCACAGATACGCAGTATTTT
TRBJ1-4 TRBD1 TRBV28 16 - CASRQDRVATNEKLFF TGTGCCAGCAGACAGGACAGGGTCGCCACTAATGAAAAACTGTTTTTT
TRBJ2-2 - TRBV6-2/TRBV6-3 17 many CASSFSGGDIITGELFF TGTGCCAGCAGCTTTTCGGGGGGCGATATCATCACCGGGGAGCTGTTTTTT
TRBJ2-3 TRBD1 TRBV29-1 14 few CSVPGTGGTDTQYF TGCAGCGTCCCCGGGACAGGGGGTACAGATACGCAGTATTTT
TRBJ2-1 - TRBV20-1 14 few CSARVGGAYNEQFF TGCAGTGCTAGAGTTGGGGGCGCCTACAATGAGCAGTTCTTC
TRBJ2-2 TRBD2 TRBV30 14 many CAWSSSGFTGELFF TGTGCCTGGAGCTCTAGCGGGTTTACCGGGGAGCTGTTTTTT
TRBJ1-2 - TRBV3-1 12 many CASSQDERGYTF TGTGCCAGCAGCCAAGATGAGCGGGGCTACACCTTC
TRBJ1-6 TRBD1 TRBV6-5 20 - CASSYFGTGASSSYNSPLHF TGTGCCAGCAGTTACTTTGGGACAGGGGCTTCGAGCTCCTATAATTCACCCCTCCACTTT
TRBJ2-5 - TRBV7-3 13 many CASSLGPQETQYF TGTGCCAGCAGCCTGGGACCACAAGAGACCCAGTACTTC
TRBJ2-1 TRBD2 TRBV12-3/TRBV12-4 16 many CASSLYGLAGSNEQFF TGTGCCAGCAGTTTATACGGACTAGCGGGGTCGAATGAGCAGTTCTTC
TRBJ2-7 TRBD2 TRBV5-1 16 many CASTLGGTAGGYEQYF TGCGCCAGCACTTTGGGGGGTACAGCGGGAGGGTACGAGCAGTACTTC
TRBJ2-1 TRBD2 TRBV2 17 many CASSDILAGGPGNEQFF TGTGCCAGCAGTGATATACTAGCGGGAGGGCCGGGAAATGAGCAGTTCTTC
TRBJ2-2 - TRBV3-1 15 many CASSGGNTHTGELFF TGTGCCAGCAGCGGGGGTAACACGCACACCGGGGAGCTGTTTTTT
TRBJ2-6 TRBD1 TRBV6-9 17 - CASNYLDRGTGANVLTF TGTGCCAGCAATTACCTGGACAGGGGGACTGGGGCCAACGTCCTGACTTTC
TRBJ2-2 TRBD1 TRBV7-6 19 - CASSLVTYRDRGLAGELFF TGTGCCAGCAGCTTAGTCACTTACCGGGACAGGGGGCTTGCCGGGGAGCTGTTTTTT
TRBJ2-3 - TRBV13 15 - CASSQEGSRVYTQYF TGTGCCAGCAGCCAAGAGGGCTCCCGCGTATATACGCAGTATTTT
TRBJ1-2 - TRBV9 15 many CASSVLTTANYGYTF TGTGCCAGCAGCGTACTTACGACTGCTAACTATGGCTACACCTTC
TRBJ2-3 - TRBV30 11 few CAWIMGYTQYF TGTGCCTGGATAATGGGGTATACGCAGTATTTT
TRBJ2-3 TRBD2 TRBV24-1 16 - CATSDGREGRTDTQYF TGTGCCACCAGTGATGGGCGGGAGGGGCGCACAGATACGCAGTATTTT
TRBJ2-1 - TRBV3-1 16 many CASSQDSSVLYNEQFF TGTGCCAGCAGCCAAGATTCTAGCGTCCTATACAATGAGCAGTTCTTC
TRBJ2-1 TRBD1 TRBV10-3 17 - CAISERDSQLTGNEQFF TGTGCCATCAGTGAGCGGGACAGCCAACTCACGGGGAATGAGCAGTTCTTC
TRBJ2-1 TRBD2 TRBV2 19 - CASKQRLAGGQGSYNEQFF TGTGCCAGCAAGCAGAGGCTAGCGGGAGGGCAAGGGTCCTACAATGAGCAGTTCTTC
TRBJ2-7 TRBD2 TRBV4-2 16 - CGSSQGGAGGDYEQYF TGTGGCAGCAGCCAAGGGGGAGCGGGAGGGGACTACGAGCAGTACTTC
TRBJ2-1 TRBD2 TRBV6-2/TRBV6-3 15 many CASSPLAGKTVEQFF TGTGCCAGCAGTCCCCTAGCGGGAAAGACGGTTGAGCAGTTCTTC
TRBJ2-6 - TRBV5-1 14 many CASSLGSRANVLTF TGCGCCAGCAGCTTGGGATCCCGGGCCAACGTCCTGACTTTC
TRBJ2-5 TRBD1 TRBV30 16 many CACLQGTGLLQETQYF TGTGCCTGCTTACAAGGGACAGGGCTATTACAAGAGACCCAGTACTTC
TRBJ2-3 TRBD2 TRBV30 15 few CAWRTSGTGTDTQYF TGTGCCTGGAGGACCAGCGGGACCGGCACAGATACGCAGTATTTT
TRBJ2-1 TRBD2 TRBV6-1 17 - CASRGTGLAGVYNEQFF TGTGCCAGCAGGGGGACGGGACTAGCGGGAGTCTACAATGAGCAGTTCTTC
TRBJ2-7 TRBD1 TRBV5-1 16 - CASSPGTGHLRVEQYF TGCGCCAGCAGCCCGGGGACAGGTCACCTCAGAGTGGAGCAGTACTTC
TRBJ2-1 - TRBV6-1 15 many CASSPPGLTDNEQFF TGTGCCAGCAGCCCCCCGGGACTGACCGACAATGAGCAGTTCTTC
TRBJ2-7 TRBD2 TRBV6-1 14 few CASTVRASGYEQYF TGTGCCAGCACCGTAAGGGCTAGCGGCTACGAGCAGTACTTC
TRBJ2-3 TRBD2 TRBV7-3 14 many CASSRTSATDTQYF TGTGCCAGCAGCCGGACTAGCGCCACAGATACGCAGTATTTT
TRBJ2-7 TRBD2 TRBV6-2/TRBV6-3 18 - CASRSPKVLAGGPNEQYF TGTGCCAGCAGGTCCCCGAAGGTTCTCGCGGGAGGGCCCAACGAGCAGTACTTC
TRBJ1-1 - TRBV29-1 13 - CSVERHLNTEAFF TGCAGCGTTGAAAGACATTTGAACACTGAAGCTTTCTTT
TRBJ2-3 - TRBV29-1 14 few CSVEWWTSADTQYF TGCAGCGTTGAATGGTGGACGTCGGCAGATACGCAGTATTTT
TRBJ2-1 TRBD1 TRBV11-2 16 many CASSLEPQGAYNEQFF TGTGCCAGCAGCTTAGAACCACAGGGGGCTTACAATGAGCAGTTCTTC
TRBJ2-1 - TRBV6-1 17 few CASSEFKGGSSYNEQFF TGTGCCAGCAGTGAATTTAAGGGGGGGAGCTCCTACAATGAGCAGTTCTTC
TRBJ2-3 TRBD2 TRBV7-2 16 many CASRHDSGRGTDTQYF TGTGCCAGCAGGCACGATAGCGGGAGAGGTACAGATACGCAGTATTTT
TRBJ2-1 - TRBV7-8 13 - CASSTGQSNEQFF TGTGCCAGCAGCACCGGACAGTCCAATGAGCAGTTCTTC
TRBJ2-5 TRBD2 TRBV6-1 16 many CASSGLAGGFRETQYF TGTGCCAGCAGCGGCCTAGCGGGAGGCTTTCGGGAGACCCAGTACTTC
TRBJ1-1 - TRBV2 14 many CASRFQWEGTEAFF TGTGCCAGCCGCTTTCAGTGGGAAGGCACTGAAGCTTTCTTT
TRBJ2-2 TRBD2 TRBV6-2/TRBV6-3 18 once CASTPGTSGRRVTGELFF TGTGCCAGCACTCCAGGGACTAGCGGGAGGAGGGTCACCGGGGAGCTGTTTTTT
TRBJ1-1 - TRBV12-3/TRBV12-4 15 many CASSPWTVLNTEAFF TGTGCCAGCAGTCCATGGACAGTATTGAACACTGAAGCTTTCTTT
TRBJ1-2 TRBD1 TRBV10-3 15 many CAISESGGVDYGYTF TGTGCCATCAGTGAGTCAGGGGGCGTGGACTATGGCTACACCTTC
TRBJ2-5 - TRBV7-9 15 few CASSSRPEDQETQYF TGTGCCAGCAGCTCTAGACCGGAAGACCAAGAGACCCAGTACTTC
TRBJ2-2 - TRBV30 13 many CAWSPQGTGELFF TGTGCCTGGAGCCCCCAAGGGACCGGGGAGCTGTTTTTT
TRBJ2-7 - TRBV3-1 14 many CASSQEARSGEQYF TGTGCCAGCAGCCAAGAAGCACGGTCGGGCGAGCAGTACTTC
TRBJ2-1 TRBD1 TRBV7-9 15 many CASSLVQGVNNEQFF TGTGCCAGCAGCTTAGTACAGGGGGTCAACAATGAGCAGTTCTTC
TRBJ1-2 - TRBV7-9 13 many CASSLDLIDGYTF TGTGCCAGCAGCTTAGATCTCATAGATGGCTACACCTTC
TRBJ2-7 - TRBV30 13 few CAWREGSPYEQYF TGTGCCTGGAGGGAAGGGAGCCCCTACGAGCAGTACTTC
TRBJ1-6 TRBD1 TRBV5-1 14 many CASSLETGRSPLHF TGCGCCAGCAGCTTGGAGACAGGGAGGTCACCCCTCCACTTT
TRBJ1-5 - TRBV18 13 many CASAPSGNQPQHF TGTGCCAGCGCCCCGTCTGGCAATCAGCCCCAGCATTTT
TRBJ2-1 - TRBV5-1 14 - CASSLDSRYNEQFF TGCGCCAGCAGCTTGGACAGCCGTTACAATGAGCAGTTCTTC
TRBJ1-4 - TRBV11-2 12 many CASSSLTEKLFF TGTGCCAGCAGCTCCTTGACTGAAAAACTGTTTTTT